The T cell receptor beta chain under discussion was sequenced for a study of blood T cell repertoires in COVID-19. Overall study: From T cells, B-cell-depleted T cells, or PBMCs came the material, which was cDNA or gDNA.

The germline V gene encodes CDR1 SGHRS and CDR2 YFSETQ. The CDR3 runs to 14 residues. V was trimmed by 1 base and J by 1 base, leaving 7 bases between them. Enrolled through a virtual design, the participants were between roughly 18 and 100 years of age and came from 24 US areas. Two negative PCRs, clearance, or symptom resolution were required of recovered Cohort 3 donors. Generated by immunoSEQ multiplex PCR, the TCRdb table keeps only in-frame clones and is missing some. The table shows over 250,000 clones, with just under 90% occurring only once. Notes on this clone: This CDR3 is also generated by other DNA sequences in the sample.

This receptor was obtained from a woman aged 55-69 years who had recovered from COVID-19. Sequencing input: PBMCs or T cells enriched from blood (not recorded which). The chain joins TRBV5-1 to TRBJ2-3; no definite D call. CDR3 nucleotides: TGCGCCAGCAGCTTGTCTCCGGGCACAGATACGCAGTATTTT. The encoded protein is CASSLSPGTDTQYF.